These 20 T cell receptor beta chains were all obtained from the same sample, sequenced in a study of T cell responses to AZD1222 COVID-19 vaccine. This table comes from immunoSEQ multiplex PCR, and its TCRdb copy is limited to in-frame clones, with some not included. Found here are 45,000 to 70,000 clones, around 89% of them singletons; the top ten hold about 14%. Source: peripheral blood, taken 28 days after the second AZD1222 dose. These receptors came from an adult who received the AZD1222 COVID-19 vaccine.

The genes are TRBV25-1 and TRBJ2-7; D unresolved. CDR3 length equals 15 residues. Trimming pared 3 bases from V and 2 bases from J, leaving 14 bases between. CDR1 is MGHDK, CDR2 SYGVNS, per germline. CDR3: CASSEGRSSAYEQYF. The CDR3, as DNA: TGTGCCAGCAGTGAGGGTCGGTCCTCGGCCTACGAGCAGTACTTC.

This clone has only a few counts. The CDR3 sequence is CASSSRLQSGNEQFF. CDR3 nucleotide sequence: TGTGCCAGCAGTTCACGCCTTCAATCGGGCAATGAGCAGTTCTTC. The chain joins TRBV6-2 or TRBV6-3 to TRBJ2-1; D unclear. The CDR3 loop spans 15 amino acids. V gave up 4 bases and J gave up 6 bases, with 16 bases separating them. Germline V lookup: CDR1 MNHEY, CDR2 SVGEGT.

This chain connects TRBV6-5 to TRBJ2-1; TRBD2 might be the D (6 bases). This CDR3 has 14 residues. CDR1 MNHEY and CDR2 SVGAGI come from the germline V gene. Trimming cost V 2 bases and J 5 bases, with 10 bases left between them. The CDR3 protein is CASSYVGSHNEQFF. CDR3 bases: TGTGCCAGCAGTTACGTCGGGAGCCACAATGAGCAGTTCTTC.

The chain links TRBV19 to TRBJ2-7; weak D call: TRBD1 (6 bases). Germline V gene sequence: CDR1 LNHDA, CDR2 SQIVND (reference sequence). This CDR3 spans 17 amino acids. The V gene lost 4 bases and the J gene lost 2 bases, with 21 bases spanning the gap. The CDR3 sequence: CASSSPRDTGRTYEQYF. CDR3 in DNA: TGTGCCAGTAGTAGCCCGAGGGACACTGGACGGACCTACGAGCAGTACTTC.

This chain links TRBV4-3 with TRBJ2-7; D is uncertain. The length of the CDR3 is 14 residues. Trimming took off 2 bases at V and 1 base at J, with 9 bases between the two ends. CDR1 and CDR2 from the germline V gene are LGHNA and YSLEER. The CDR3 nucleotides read TGCGCCAGCAGCCAAAGCAGAGTGTCCTACGAGCAGTACTTC. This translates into CASSQSRVSYEQYF.

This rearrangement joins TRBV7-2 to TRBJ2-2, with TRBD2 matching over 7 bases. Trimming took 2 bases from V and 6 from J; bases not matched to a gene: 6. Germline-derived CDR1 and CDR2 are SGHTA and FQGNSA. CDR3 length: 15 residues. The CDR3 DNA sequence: TGTGCCAGCAGCTTAATTGGGGGGGAGGCCGGGGAGCTGTTTTTT. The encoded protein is CASSLIGGEAGELFF.

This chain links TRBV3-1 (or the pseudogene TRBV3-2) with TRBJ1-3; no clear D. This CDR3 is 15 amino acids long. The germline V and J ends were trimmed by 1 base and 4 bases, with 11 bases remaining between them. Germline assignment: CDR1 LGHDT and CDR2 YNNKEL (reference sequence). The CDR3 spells CASSQGWGSGNTIYF. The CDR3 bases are TGTGCCAGCAGCCAAGGTTGGGGTTCCGGAAACACCATATATTTT.

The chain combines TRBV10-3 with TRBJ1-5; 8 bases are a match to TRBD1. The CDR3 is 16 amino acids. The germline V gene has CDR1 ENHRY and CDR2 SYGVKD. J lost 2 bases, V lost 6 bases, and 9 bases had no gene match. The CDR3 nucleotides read TGTGCCATCAGCCCCGGACAGGGTGGGGGCAATCAGCCCCAGCATTTT. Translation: CAISPGQGGGNQPQHF.

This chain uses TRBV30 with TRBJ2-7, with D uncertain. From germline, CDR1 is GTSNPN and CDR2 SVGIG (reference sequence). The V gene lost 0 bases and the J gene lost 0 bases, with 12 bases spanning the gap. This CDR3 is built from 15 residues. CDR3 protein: CAWSVGAESSYEQYF. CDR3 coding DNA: TGTGCCTGGAGTGTAGGTGCCGAGAGCTCCTACGAGCAGTACTTC.

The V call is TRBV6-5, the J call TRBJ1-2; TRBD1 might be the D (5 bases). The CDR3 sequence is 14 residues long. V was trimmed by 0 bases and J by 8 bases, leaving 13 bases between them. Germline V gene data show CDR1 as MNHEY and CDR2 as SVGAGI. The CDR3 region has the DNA TGTGCCAGCAGTTACTCCGGGGCCTCGGGAGGCTACACCTTC. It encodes CASSYSGASGGYTF.

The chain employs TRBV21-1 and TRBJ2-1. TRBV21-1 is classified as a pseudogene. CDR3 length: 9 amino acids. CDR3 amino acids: CASRGEQFF. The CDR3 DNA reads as TGTGCCAGCAGGGGTGAGCAGTTCTTC.

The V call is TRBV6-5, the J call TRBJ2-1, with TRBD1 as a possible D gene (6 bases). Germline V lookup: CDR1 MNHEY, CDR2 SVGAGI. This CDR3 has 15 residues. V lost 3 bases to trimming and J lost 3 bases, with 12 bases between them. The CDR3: CASSYDRSYYNEQFF. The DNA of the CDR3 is TGTGCCAGCAGTTATGACAGGTCATACTACAATGAGCAGTTCTTC.

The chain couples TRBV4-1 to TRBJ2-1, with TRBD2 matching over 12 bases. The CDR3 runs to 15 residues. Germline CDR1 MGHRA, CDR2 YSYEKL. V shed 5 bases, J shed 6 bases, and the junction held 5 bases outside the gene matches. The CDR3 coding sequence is TGCGCCAGCAGCTCAAGGACTAGCGGGACCAATGAGCAGTTCTTC. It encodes CASSSRTSGTNEQFF.

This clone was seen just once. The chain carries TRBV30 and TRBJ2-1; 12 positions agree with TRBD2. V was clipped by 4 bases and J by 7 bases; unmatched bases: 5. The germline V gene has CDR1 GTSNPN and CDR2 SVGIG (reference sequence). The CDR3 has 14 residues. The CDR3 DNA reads TGTGCCTGGAATCGGCTAGCGGGAGGGAATGAGCAGTTCTTC. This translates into CAWNRLAGGNEQFF.

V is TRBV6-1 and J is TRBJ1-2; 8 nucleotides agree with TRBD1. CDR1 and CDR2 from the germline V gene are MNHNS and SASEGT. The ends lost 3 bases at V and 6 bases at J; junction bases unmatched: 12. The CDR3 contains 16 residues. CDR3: CASSDPSGTGTNGYTF. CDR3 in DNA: TGTGCCAGCAGTGACCCCTCCGGGACAGGCACGAATGGCTACACCTTC.

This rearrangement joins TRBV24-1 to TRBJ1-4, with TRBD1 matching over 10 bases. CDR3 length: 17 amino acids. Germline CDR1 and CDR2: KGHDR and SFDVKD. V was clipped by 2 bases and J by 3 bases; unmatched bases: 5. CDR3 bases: TGTGCCACCAGTGATTCCAGACAGGGGGCCTCTAATGAAAAACTGTTTTTT. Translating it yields CATSDSRQGASNEKLFF.

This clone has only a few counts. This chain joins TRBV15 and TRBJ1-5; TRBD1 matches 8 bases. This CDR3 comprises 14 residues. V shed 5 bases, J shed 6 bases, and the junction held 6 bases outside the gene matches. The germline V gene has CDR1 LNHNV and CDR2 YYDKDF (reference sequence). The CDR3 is CATSGQGGRQPQHF. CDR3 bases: TGTGCCACCAGCGGACAGGGTGGACGTCAGCCCCAGCATTTT.

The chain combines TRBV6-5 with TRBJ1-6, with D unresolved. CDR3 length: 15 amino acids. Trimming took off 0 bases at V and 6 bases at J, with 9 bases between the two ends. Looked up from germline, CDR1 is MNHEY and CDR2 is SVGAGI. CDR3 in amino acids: CASSYSHGRNSPLHF. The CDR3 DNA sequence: TGTGCCAGCAGTTACTCACATGGCCGTAATTCACCCCTCCACTTT.

The CDR3 loop is CASSFFTSGSSYNEQFF. CDR3 nucleotides: TGTGCCAGCAGCTTTTTTACTAGCGGTAGCTCCTACAATGAGCAGTTCTTC. The chain carries TRBV11-2 and TRBJ2-1; 8 positions match TRBD2. Germline CDR1 SGHAT, CDR2 FQNNGV. CDR3 length: 17 amino acids. V was clipped by 3 bases and J by 0 bases; unmatched bases: 7. Supplemented by reference TRBV11-2 and TRBJ2-1, the full variable domain reads EAGVAQSPRYKIIEKRQSVAFWCNPISGHATLYWYQQILGQGPKLLIQFQNNGVVDDSQLPKDRFSAERLKGVDSTLKIQPAKLEDSAVYLCASSFFTSGSSYNEQFFGPGTRLTVL.

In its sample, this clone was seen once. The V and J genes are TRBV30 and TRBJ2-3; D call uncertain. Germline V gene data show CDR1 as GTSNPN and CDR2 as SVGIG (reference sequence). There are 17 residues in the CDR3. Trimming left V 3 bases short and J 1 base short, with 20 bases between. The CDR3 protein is CAWRQKYGYGGTDTQYF. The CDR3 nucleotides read TGTGCCTGGAGACAGAAATATGGCTATGGGGGCACAGATACGCAGTATTTT.